Listed below are T cell receptor beta chains from one sample, sequenced in a study of Ad26.COV2.S vaccination and SARS-CoV-2 variants. Clones were sequenced by immunoSEQ multiplex PCR, and TCRdb holds only the in-frame ones, with some missing. This table holds about 260,000 clones, roughly 89% found once. Sequenced here: peripheral blood, sampled in a trial of Ad26.COV2.S vaccine versus placebo. The receptor source for this set is a person aged 18-60 years who received the Ad26.COV2.S COVID-19 vaccine or a placebo. Each CDR3 is given with its conserved first and last residue. D genes are given only for firm matches. For some rows the clone size is stated as once, few or many, or as a class when expanded; others skip it.

>-|-|TRBV4-1|TRBJ2-3
CASSHRQEWATQYF
TGCGCCAGCAGCCACCGACAGGAATGGGCTACGCAGTATTTT
>-|-|TRBV5-1|TRBJ1-2
CASSLQGRGYTF
TGCGCCAGCAGCTTGCAAGGGCGCGGCTACACCTTC
>-|TRBD1|TRBV4-1|TRBJ1-2
CASSQILTGENYGYTF
TGCGCCAGCAGCCAAATCCTGACAGGGGAAAACTATGGCTACACCTTC
>-|-|TRBV5-1|TRBJ2-3
CASSLKDGDTQYF
TGCGCCAGCAGCTTGAAGGATGGGGATACGCAGTATTTT
>-|-|TRBV7-2|TRBJ1-1
CASSLRQGIPNTEAFF
TGTGCCAGCAGCTTAAGGCAGGGCATACCGAACACTGAAGCTTTCTTT
>-|-|TRBV5-6|TRBJ2-7
CASSGRGRSYEQYF
TGTGCCAGCAGCGGGAGGGGGCGTAGCTACGAGCAGTACTTC
>few|TRBD2|TRBV14|TRBJ2-1
CASSQALAGGRNEQFF
TGTGCCAGCAGCCAGGCCCTAGCGGGGGGCCGCAATGAGCAGTTCTTC
>-|-|TRBV5-4|TRBJ2-3
CASSSKRDSDTQYF
TGTGCCAGCAGCTCGAAAAGGGATTCAGATACGCAGTATTTT
>-|TRBD2|TRBV18|TRBJ2-5
CASSPSGTIYPMVETQYF
TGTGCCAGCTCACCGTCCGGGACTATCTACCCTATGGTGGAGACCCAGTACTTC
>-|-|TRBV20-1|TRBJ2-5
CSASEGLRDEETQYF
TGCAGTGCTAGTGAGGGACTCCGCGACGAAGAGACCCAGTACTTC
>-|-|TRBV19|TRBJ1-1
CASSIGTLNTEAFF
TGTGCCAGTAGTATAGGGACTCTGAACACTGAAGCTTTCTTT
>-|-|TRBV19|TRBJ2-2
CASRRDTMNTGELFF
TGTGCCAGTAGAAGGGACACAATGAACACCGGGGAGCTGTTTTTT
>once|TRBD1|TRBV19|TRBJ1-1
CASSIAGTGDTEAFF
TGTGCCAGTAGTATAGCGGGGACAGGGGATACTGAAGCTTTCTTT
>once|-|TRBV21-1|TRBJ2-4
CASSKIMFRGIMFGKNIQYF
TGTGCCAGCAGCAAAATAATGTTTAGGGGTATCATGTTTGGCAAAAACATTCAGTACTTC
>-|-|TRBV3-1/TRBV3-2|TRBJ1-1
CATTPGGVMGTEAFF
TGTGCCACCACACCCGGGGGGGTCATGGGCACTGAAGCTTTCTTT
>-|TRBD2|TRBV5-1|TRBJ2-5
CASSLGLAGYQETQYF
TGCGCCAGCAGCCTCGGACTAGCGGGGTACCAAGAGACCCAGTACTTC
>few|TRBD1|TRBV4-3|TRBJ2-2
CASSQEGQIYTGELFF
TGCGCCAGCAGCCAAGAGGGACAGATATACACCGGGGAGCTGTTTTTT
>-|-|TRBV6-2/TRBV6-3|TRBJ2-3
CASSRAGSTDTQYF
TGTGCCAGCAGTCGCGCGGGTAGCACAGATACGCAGTATTTT
>-|TRBD2|TRBV3-1/TRBV3-2|TRBJ2-1
CASSQAPRAGVHNEQFF
TGTGCCAGCAGCCAAGCGCCTCGGGCGGGAGTTCACAATGAGCAGTTCTTC
>once|-|TRBV19|TRBJ1-5
CASSIGDTTKQPQHF
TGTGCCAGTAGTATAGGGGACACCACAAAACAGCCCCAGCATTTT
>once|-|TRBV5-4|TRBJ1-1
CASSYTLRAHTEAFF
TGTGCCAGCAGCTATACCCTTCGGGCGCACACTGAAGCTTTCTTT
>once|-|TRBV7-9|TRBJ1-1
CASSFQGRTEAFF
TGTGCCAGCAGCTTTCAGGGACGCACTGAAGCTTTCTTT
>-|-|TRBV5-4|TRBJ2-7
CATKRGGTFLGEQYF
TGTGCCACAAAACGAGGCGGGACATTTCTCGGTGAGCAGTACTTC
>-|-|TRBV30|TRBJ2-4
CAWKGAENIQYF
TGTGCCTGGAAGGGCGCGGAAAACATTCAGTACTTC
>-|-|TRBV10-1|TRBJ2-2
CASGLTPKRELFF
TGCGCCAGCGGATTGACCCCGAAGAGGGAGCTGTTTTTT
>once|-|TRBV18|TRBJ2-5
CASSSALGVLETQYF
TGTGCCAGCTCATCCGCCTTGGGGGTGCTGGAGACCCAGTACTTC
>-|-|TRBV24-1|TRBJ2-3
CATSDRGSTDTQYF
TGTGCCACCAGTGATCGGGGGAGCACAGATACGCAGTATTTT
>-|TRBD1|TRBV19|TRBJ2-7
CASSIKGDRGTYEQYF
TGTGCCAGTAGTATAAAGGGGGACAGGGGAACCTACGAGCAGTACTTC
>-|TRBD1|TRBV18|TRBJ2-3
CASSPQQGSDTQYF
TGTGCCAGCTCACCCCAACAGGGGTCAGATACGCAGTATTTT